This TCR beta chain came from a study of cytomegalovirus exposure and HLA in healthy donors. 13 Jbeta primers and 60 Vbeta primers were used for the PCR. Method: immunoSEQ multiplex PCR; TCRdb's copy keeps in-frame clones and lacks some. The sample holds 90,000 to 110,000 clones, about two thirds seen once. Note on this clone: The antigen remains unidentified.

Study-wide findings and caveats: Using a false discovery rate of 0.05, a later analysis showed that 16,951 TCR beta sequences were associated with HLA alleles. A list of 150 to 200 TCR beta chains associated with cytomegalovirus was given.

The source of this sequence is an older woman in good health and CMV-seropositive. The sequencing sample was made of PBMCs.

The CDR3 region is CASSLGPGGYGYTF. CDR3 nucleotide sequence: TGTGCCAGCAGCTTAGGTCCCGGAGGCTATGGCTACACCTTC. The chain carries TRBV7-9 and TRBJ1-2; D ambiguous. Germline CDR1 reads SEHNR; CDR2 reads FQNEAQ (reference sequence). The V end lost 1 base, the J end lost 4 bases, and 10 bases lay between the germline ends. This CDR3 comprises 14 residues. Looking up the rest from reference TRBV7-9 and TRBJ1-2 gives the full variable domain: DTGVSQNPRHKITKRGQNVTFRCDPISEHNRLYWYRQTLGQGPEFLTYFQNEAQLEKSRLLSDRFSAERPKGSFSTLEIQRTEQGDSAMYLCASSLGPGGYGYTFGSGTRLTVV.